Listed below are T cell receptor beta chains from one sample, sequenced in a study of T cells in Graves' hyperthyroidism and ophthalmopathy. Via MiXCR, TCRdb re-called the multiplex PCR reads, giving one row per CDR3 protein. The sample yields approximately 400,000 distinct CDR3 sequences, 15% to 19% seen once. Sequenced material: blood. The source of these receptors is a woman between 18 and 29 years old with Graves' hyperthyroidism that later progressed to Graves' ophthalmopathy. CDR3s include the opening cysteine and the closing phenylalanine or tryptophan. A D gene is named only where the DNA matches it firmly. The listing skips clone size in some rows; elsewhere it reads once, few, many or a size class.

>few|.|TRBV10-1|TRBJ2-1
CASSDGREQFF
TGCGCCAGCAGTGACGGCCGAGAGCAGTTCTTC
>many|.|TRBV20-1|TRBJ2-7
CSGRPTISTDEQYF
TGCAGTGGTCGTCCGACTATATCGACGGACGAGCAGTACTTC
>.|TRBD2|TRBV4-2|TRBJ2-5
CASSPRGGVPETQYF
TGTGCCAGCAGCCCGCGGGGGGGGGTCCCGGAGACCCAGTACTTC
>few|TRBD2|TRBV27|TRBJ2-5
CASSFGTSGKETQYF
TGTGCCAGCAGTTTCGGGACTAGCGGGAAGGAGACCCAGTACTTC
>many|TRBD2|TRBV2|TRBJ2-1
CAGSEGGRGNEQFF
TGTGCCGGCAGTGAGGGCGGGAGGGGTAATGAGCAGTTCTTC
>few|.|TRBV19|TRBJ1-2
CASSTGNPGMSYGYTF
TGTGCCAGTAGTACCGGGAACCCGGGAATGAGCTATGGCTACACCTTC
>many|TRBD1|TRBV10-3|TRBJ2-5
CAISVHDRVETQYF
TGTGCCATCAGTGTCCACGACAGGGTTGAGACCCAGTACTTC
>.|TRBD1|TRBV2|TRBJ1-2
CASRGLRDRGRNNTYGYTF
TGTGCCAGCAGGGGCCTGAGGGACAGGGGCCGCAATAACACCTATGGCTACACCTTC
>few|.|TRBV2|TRBJ1-4
CASTQVGPNEKLFF
TGTGCCAGCACACAGGTTGGGCCTAATGAAAAACTGTTTTTT
>few|TRBD1|TRBV18|TRBJ2-7
CASSPTAQGAAYEQYF
TGTGCCAGCTCACCAACGGCGCAGGGGGCCGCCTACGAGCAGTACTTC
>many|.|TRBV6-2/TRBV6-3|TRBJ1-2
CASSYVDGYTF
TGTGCCAGCAGTTACGTGGATGGCTACACCTTC
>many|.|TRBV27|TRBJ2-3
CASSRDWFTDTQYF
TGTGCCAGCAGCCGGGACTGGTTCACAGATACGCAGTATTTT
>many|TRBD2|TRBV7-8|TRBJ2-5
CASSRLASVRETQYF
TGTGCCAGCAGCCGACTAGCGAGTGTGAGAGAGACCCAGTACTTC
>few|.|TRBV28|TRBJ1-2
CASSSGILRGYTF
TGTGCCAGCAGTTCAGGAATCCTCCGGGGCTACACCTTC
>many|.|TRBV7-9|TRBJ2-5
CASSSDSLGQYF
TGTGCCAGCAGCTCGGATAGTCTCGGACAGTACTTC
>many|.|TRBV20-1|TRBJ2-5
CSAPGADQETQYF
TGCAGTGCCCCGGGGGCGGACCAAGAGACCCAGTACTTC
>few|.|TRBV7-6|TRBJ2-1
CASSLDRASGRSEQFF
TGTGCCAGCAGCTTAGATAGGGCCTCTGGGCGCAGTGAGCAGTTCTTC
>many|TRBD1|TRBV6-1|TRBJ2-7
CASSKGQPYEQYF
TGTGCCAGCAGTAAGGGACAGCCCTACGAGCAGTACTTC
>few|.|TRBV7-2|TRBJ2-3
CASSLGWSDTQYF
TGTGCCAGCAGCTTAGGGTGGTCAGATACGCAGTATTTT
>few|.|TRBV3-1|TRBJ1-1
CASSQPGGTEAFF
TGTGCCAGCAGCCAACCGGGGGGGACTGAAGCTTTCTTT
>.|.|TRBV4-3|TRBJ2-2
CASSQDLDAGELFF
TGCGCCAGCAGCCAAGATCTAGACGCCGGGGAGCTGTTTTTT
>few|.|TRBV27|TRBJ2-1
CASSLYFPGQLYNEQFF
TGTGCCAGCAGTTTATATTTCCCGGGGCAGCTATACAATGAGCAGTTCTTC
>many|.|TRBV20-1|TRBJ2-7
CSGEGEAYEQYF
TGCAGTGGAGAGGGGGAGGCCTACGAGCAGTACTTC
>few|.|TRBV20-1|TRBJ1-4
CSARDLSREGEKLFF
TGCAGTGCTAGAGATCTGAGCAGGGAGGGGGAAAAACTGTTTTTT
>few|.|TRBV4-2|TRBJ2-5
CASSPWDGMETQYF
TGTGCCAGCAGCCCATGGGACGGTATGGAGACCCAGTACTTC
>many|TRBD2|TRBV5-1|TRBJ2-2
CASSPPGTSGNTGELFF
TGCGCCAGCAGCCCGCCGGGGACTAGCGGTAACACCGGGGAGCTGTTTTTT
>once|.|TRBV20-1|TRBJ2-1
CSARVRGGVGHNEQFF
TGCAGTGCTAGAGTGAGAGGGGGAGTCGGGCACAATGAGCAGTTCTTC
>.|TRBD1|TRBV5-4|TRBJ2-1
CASSGWATGGTANEQFF
TGTGCCAGCAGCGGATGGGCGACAGGGGGCACGGCCAATGAGCAGTTCTTC
>few|TRBD2|TRBV9|TRBJ2-5
CASSQTSGRIETQYF
TGTGCCAGCAGCCAGACTAGCGGGAGAATTGAGACCCAGTACTTC
>.|.|TRBV9|TRBJ2-7
CASSVGGPDYEQYF
TGTGCCAGCAGCGTAGGGGGCCCTGACTACGAGCAGTACTTC
>many|TRBD2|TRBV7-8|TRBJ2-5
CASSLPGLAGGQETQYF
TGTGCCAGCAGCCTACCGGGACTAGCGGGAGGCCAGGAGACCCAGTACTTC
>few|.|TRBV27|TRBJ2-4
CASSLARGNIQYF
TGTGCCAGCAGTTTAGCCCGAGGGAACATTCAGTACTTC
>.|.|TRBV4-3|TRBJ1-2
CASSQVSGQTTSGYGYTF
TGCGCCAGCAGCCAAGTTTCGGGCCAAACAACGTCTGGCTATGGCTACACCTTC
>few|.|TRBV6-1|TRBJ1-1
CASTRGSEAFF
TGTGCCAGCACCCGAGGGTCTGAAGCTTTCTTT
>many|.|TRBV18|TRBJ2-7
CASSPGVGVPSYEQYF
TGTGCCAGCTCACCAGGGGTAGGGGTCCCCTCCTACGAGCAGTACTTC
>many|TRBD2|TRBV28|TRBJ2-2
CASSFPVGGDTGELFF
TGTGCCAGCAGTTTTCCCGTGGGAGGGGACACCGGGGAGCTGTTTTTT
>.|.|TRBV28|TRBJ1-5
CASSPPGQQQPQHF
TGTGCCAGCAGTCCCCCAGGGCAGCAACAGCCCCAGCATTTT
>many|.|TRBV20-1|TRBJ2-7
CSARVQSSYEQYF
TGCAGTGCTAGAGTCCAGAGCTCCTACGAGCAGTACTTC
>.|TRBD1|TRBV9|TRBJ1-1
CASSPEPGGLGTEAFF
TGTGCCAGCAGCCCCGAACCAGGGGGGTTGGGGACTGAAGCTTTCTTT
>few|.|TRBV20-1|TRBJ2-6
CSARDGGPGANVLTF
TGCAGTGCTAGAGACGGAGGACCTGGGGCCAACGTCCTGACTTTC
>once|TRBD2|TRBV7-2|TRBJ2-1
CASSPLLAGVDEQFF
TGTGCCAGCAGCCCTCTACTAGCGGGAGTGGATGAGCAGTTCTTC
>many|TRBD1|TRBV28|TRBJ2-3
CASSLAGGVLTDTQYF
TGTGCCAGCAGTTTAGCAGGGGGTGTGCTCACAGATACGCAGTATTTT
>few|TRBD2|TRBV20-1|TRBJ2-1
CSAGGRLAGDFDEQFF
TGCAGTGCAGGGGGGCGACTAGCGGGAGATTTTGATGAGCAGTTCTTC
>many|.|TRBV12-3/TRBV12-4|TRBJ1-1
CASTLFRVTEAFF
TGTGCCAGCACCCTGTTCAGGGTGACTGAAGCTTTCTTT
>many|TRBD1|TRBV11-2|TRBJ2-1
CASSLARDRPYNEQFF
TGTGCCAGCAGCTTAGCCCGGGACAGACCCTACAATGAGCAGTTCTTC
>.|TRBD2|TRBV5-1|TRBJ2-7
CASSAGTSVSYEQYF
TGCGCCAGCTCCGCCGGGACTAGCGTCTCCTACGAGCAGTACTTC
>many|.|TRBV28|TRBJ2-3
CASSLGIPMTSDTQYF
TGTGCCAGCAGTTTGGGGATTCCCATGACCTCAGATACGCAGTATTTT
>few|.|TRBV9|TRBJ2-3
CASSVGWGRTDTQYF
TGTGCCAGCAGCGTAGGGTGGGGACGGACAGATACGCAGTATTTT
>few|TRBD1|TRBV6-6|TRBJ2-1
CASSYGQGGGNEQFF
TGTGCCAGCAGTTACGGACAGGGGGGCGGCAATGAGCAGTTCTTC
>many|.|TRBV12-3/TRBV12-4|TRBJ1-2
CASSLNSYGYTF
TGTGCCAGCAGTTTAAACAGCTATGGCTACACCTTC